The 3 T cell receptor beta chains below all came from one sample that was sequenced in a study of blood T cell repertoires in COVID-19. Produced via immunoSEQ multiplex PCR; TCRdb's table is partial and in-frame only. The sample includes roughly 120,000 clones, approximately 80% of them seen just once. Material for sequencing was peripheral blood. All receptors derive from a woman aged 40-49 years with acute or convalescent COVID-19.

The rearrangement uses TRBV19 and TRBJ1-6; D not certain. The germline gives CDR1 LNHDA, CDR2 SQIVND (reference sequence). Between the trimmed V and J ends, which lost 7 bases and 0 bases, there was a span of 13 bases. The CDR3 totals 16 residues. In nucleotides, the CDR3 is TGTGCCAGTAAAAGGGAGCCGAGCTCCTATAATTCACCCCTCCACTTT. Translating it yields CASKREPSSYNSPLHF.

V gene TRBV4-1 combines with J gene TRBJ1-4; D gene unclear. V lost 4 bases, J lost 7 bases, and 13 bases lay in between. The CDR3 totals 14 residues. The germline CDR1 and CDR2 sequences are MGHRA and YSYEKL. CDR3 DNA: TGCGCCAGCAGCCCGGAGGAGATCGCTGAAAAACTGTTTTTT. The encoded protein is CASSPEEIAEKLFF.

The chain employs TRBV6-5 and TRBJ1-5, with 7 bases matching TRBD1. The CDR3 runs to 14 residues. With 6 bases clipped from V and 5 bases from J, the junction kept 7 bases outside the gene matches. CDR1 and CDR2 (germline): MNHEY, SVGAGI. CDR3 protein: CASRPGQVHQPQHF. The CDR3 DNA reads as TGTGCCAGCAGACCTGGACAGGTCCATCAGCCCCAGCATTTT.